This T cell receptor (beta chain) came from a study of shared clonotypes between healthy human individuals. Turning to the study itself: The people who gave samples were two women and a few men aged 18 to 49. Donors had three CD4 naive, three CD4 memory, two CD8 naive and one CD8 memory plate apiece. Study conclusions and caveats: Naive CD4 clonotype sharing across four donors was about 5%. Only blood samples were collected, and tissue repertoires likely differ.

The junction had 8 bases not matched to a gene; V was cut back by 1 base and J by 5 bases. CDR3 length: 17 amino acids. The germline gives CDR1 SGHDN, CDR2 FVKESK. Notes on this clone: Its antigen is not identified.

Sequencing used immunoSEQ multiplex PCR; TCRdb keeps in-frame clones, though not all of them. The data contain over a million clones, approximately 78% of them singletons. The chain carries TRBV14 and TRBJ2-3, with 11 bases fitting TRBD2. The sequenced material came from memory CD4+ T cells from PBMCs. Subset defined: CD45RA-negative fraction. This clonotype was obtained from a young man in good health. Some clones in this sample may be carry-over from other donors' samples. For the CDR3, the DNA is TGTGCCAGCAGCCAAGTCCCCCGGCTAGCGGGGGGAGATACGCAGTATTTT. It encodes CASSQVPRLAGGDTQYF.